The 6 T cell receptor beta chains in this list originate from one sample, sequenced in a study of blood T cell repertoires in COVID-19. Only in-frame clones appear in the TCRdb table, and some are missing; sequencing was by immunoSEQ multiplex PCR. Found here are 93,000 or so clones, about 90% of them singletons; the top ten hold around 3.3%. The sample comprised peripheral blood. The receptors here all came from a man aged 50 to 59 in a cohort sampled during active COVID-19.

The V call is TRBV4-1, the J call TRBJ2-1, with TRBD2 matching over 8 bases. Losses at the gene ends were 1 base for V and 4 bases for J; bases not matched to a gene: 9. The CDR3 totals 17 residues. Germline-derived CDR1 and CDR2 are MGHRA and YSYEKL. CDR3 loop: CASSQAPSGSSYNEQFF. CDR3 sequence (DNA): TGCGCCAGCAGCCAAGCACCGAGCGGGAGCTCTTACAATGAGCAGTTCTTC.

The CDR3 coding sequence is TGTGCCACCAGTGATCGAACGTACAAAGCGGGATCCTACAATGAGCAGTTCTTC. The encoded protein is CATSDRTYKAGSYNEQFF. This chain links TRBV24-1 with TRBJ2-1, with TRBD2 matching over 7 bases. The trim removed 3 bases at V and 1 base at J, leaving 11 bases unmatched. Looked up from germline, CDR1 is KGHDR and CDR2 is SFDVKD. The CDR3 consists of 18 residues.

The chain is built from TRBV10-3 and TRBJ2-5; 7 nucleotides agree with TRBD1. Germline-derived CDR1 and CDR2 are ENHRY and SYGVKD. J was trimmed by 1 base and V by 8 bases; bases with no gene match: 1. This CDR3 contains 12 residues. Here the CDR3 DNA reads TGTGCCATCGCAGGGGGCCAAGAGACCCAGTACTTC. Translation: CAIAGGQETQYF.

The chain recombines TRBV19 with TRBJ1-5; a possible D gene is TRBD1 (6 bases). The germline V and J ends were trimmed by 7 bases and 6 bases, with 22 bases remaining between them. This CDR3 is built from 16 residues. The germline V gene encodes CDR1 LNHDA and CDR2 SQIVND (reference sequence). CDR3 sequence (DNA): TGTGCCAGTACCACAGACAACAGGGTGAACCGTCAGCCCCAGCATTTT. This sequence encodes CASTTDNRVNRQPQHF.

V is TRBV7-9 and J is TRBJ2-5, with a tentative D call TRBD1 (6 bases). Germline-derived CDR1 and CDR2 are SEHNR and FQNEAQ (reference sequence). Trimming took 6 bases from V and 7 from J, leaving 18 bases between them. The CDR3 runs 14 residues. CDR3 loop: CASRTRGTTGTQYF. In DNA, the CDR3 is TGTGCCAGCAGAACTAGGGGGACGACGGGGACCCAGTACTTC.

The chain recombines TRBV6-5 with TRBJ2-4, with D unresolved. This CDR3 has 11 amino acids. Germline CDR1 reads MNHEY; CDR2 reads SVGAGI. V lost 6 bases, J lost 7 bases, and 7 bases lay in between. CDR3 nucleotides: TGTGCCAGCAGAACCAGGAACATTCAGTACTTC. Its protein is CASRTRNIQYF.